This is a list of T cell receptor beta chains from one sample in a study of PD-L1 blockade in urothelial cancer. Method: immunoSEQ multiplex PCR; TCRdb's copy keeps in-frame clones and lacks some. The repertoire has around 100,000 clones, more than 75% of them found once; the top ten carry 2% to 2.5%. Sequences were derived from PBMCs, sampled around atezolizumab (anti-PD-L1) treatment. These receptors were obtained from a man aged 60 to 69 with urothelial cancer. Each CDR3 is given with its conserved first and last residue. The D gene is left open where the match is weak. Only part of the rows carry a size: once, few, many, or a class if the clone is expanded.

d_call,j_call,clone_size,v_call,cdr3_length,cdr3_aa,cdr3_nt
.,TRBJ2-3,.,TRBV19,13,CASSWLALGTQYF,TGTGCCAGTAGTTGGTTAGCGCTCGGTACGCAGTATTTT
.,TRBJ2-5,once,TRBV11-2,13,CASSLGLQETQYF,TGTGCCAGCAGCTTAGGGCTCCAAGAGACCCAGTACTTC
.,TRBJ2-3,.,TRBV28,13,CASRPSGADTQYF,TGTGCCAGCAGGCCCTCGGGGGCAGATACGCAGTATTTT
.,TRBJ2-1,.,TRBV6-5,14,CASSAGSSYNEQFF,TGTGCCAGCAGTGCGGGTAGCTCCTACAATGAGCAGTTCTTC
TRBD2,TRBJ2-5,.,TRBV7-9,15,CASSSPGGAGETQYF,TGTGCCAGCAGCTCCCCGGGGGGGGCTGGGGAGACCCAGTACTTC
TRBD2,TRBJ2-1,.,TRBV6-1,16,CASSEQLAGGGKGQFF,TGTGCCAGCAGTGAACAACTAGCGGGGGGGGGAAAGGGGCAGTTCTTC
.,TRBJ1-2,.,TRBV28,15,CASNSPGGENYGYTF,TGTGCCAGCAACTCACCCGGGGGAGAGAACTATGGCTACACCTTC
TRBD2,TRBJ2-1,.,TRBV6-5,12,CAIGTSYNEQFF,TGTGCCATTGGGACTAGCTACAATGAGCAGTTCTTC
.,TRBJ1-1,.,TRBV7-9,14,CASSWEGQGTEAFF,TGTGCCAGCAGCTGGGAGGGGCAGGGCACTGAAGCTTTCTTT
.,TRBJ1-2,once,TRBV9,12,CASSERGSGYTF,TGTGCCAGCAGCGAAAGGGGCAGCGGCTACACCTTC
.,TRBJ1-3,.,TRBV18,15,CASSPGGAAGNTIYF,TGTGCCAGCTCACCCGGGGGGGCAGCTGGAAACACCATATATTTT
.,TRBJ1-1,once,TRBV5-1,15,CASSLRPGESAEAFF,TGCGCCAGCAGCTTGAGGCCAGGGGAGAGCGCTGAAGCTTTCTTT
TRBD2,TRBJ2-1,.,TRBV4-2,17,CASSHKAGGPPHNEQFF,TGTGCCAGCAGCCATAAAGCGGGGGGCCCCCCACACAATGAGCAGTTCTTC
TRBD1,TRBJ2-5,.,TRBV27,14,CASSSGQGRRPQYF,TGTGCCAGCAGTTCTGGACAGGGGAGGCGTCCCCAGTACTTC
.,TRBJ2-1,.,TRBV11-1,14,CASGGSAYYNEQFF,TGTGCCAGCGGGGGCTCGGCATATTACAATGAGCAGTTCTTC
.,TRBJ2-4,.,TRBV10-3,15,CAISESGGTKNIQYF,TGTGCCATCAGTGAGTCGGGCGGGACCAAAAACATTCAGTACTTC
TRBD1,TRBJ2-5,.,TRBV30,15,CAWTDGQGAGETQYF,TGTGCCTGGACCGATGGACAGGGGGCCGGAGAGACCCAGTACTTC
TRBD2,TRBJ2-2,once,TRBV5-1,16,CASSLGTSANTGELFF,TGCGCCAGCAGCCTTGGGACTAGCGCGAACACCGGGGAGCTGTTTTTT
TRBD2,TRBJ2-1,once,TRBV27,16,CASSPFFSGKYNEQFF,TGTGCCAGCAGTCCTTTCTTTAGCGGGAAATACAATGAGCAGTTCTTC
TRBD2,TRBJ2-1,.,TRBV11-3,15,CASSLAGTTDNEQFF,TGTGCCAGCAGCCTCGCCGGGACTACAGACAATGAGCAGTTCTTC
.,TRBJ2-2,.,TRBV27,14,CASSLEFATGELFF,TGTGCCAGCAGTTTAGAGTTTGCCACCGGGGAGCTGTTTTTT
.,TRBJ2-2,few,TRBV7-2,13,CASSLLLTGELFF,TGTGCCAGCAGCCTACTACTCACCGGGGAGCTGTTTTTT
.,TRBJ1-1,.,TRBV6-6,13,CASSADRWTEAFF,TGTGCCAGCAGTGCCGACAGATGGACTGAAGCTTTCTTT
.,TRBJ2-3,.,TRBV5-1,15,CASSPIGTSTDTQYF,TGCGCCAGCAGCCCGATCGGGACTAGCACAGATACGCAGTATTTT
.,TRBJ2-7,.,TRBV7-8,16,CASSPDISVGNNEQYF,TGTGCCAGCAGCCCGGACATTTCGGTGGGGAACAACGAGCAGTACTTC
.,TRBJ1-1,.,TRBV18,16,CASSRSWGGESTEAFF,TGTGCCAGCTCACGAAGTTGGGGCGGGGAGAGCACTGAAGCTTTCTTT
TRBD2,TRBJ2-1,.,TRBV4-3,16,CASSQAGRGVANEQFF,TGCGCCAGCAGCCAAGCAGGGCGGGGGGTTGCCAATGAGCAGTTCTTC
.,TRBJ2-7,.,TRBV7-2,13,CASSSQRAYEQYF,TGTGCCAGCAGCTCCCAGCGGGCCTACGAGCAGTACTTC
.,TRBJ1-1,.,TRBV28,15,CASSSNSGMNTEAFF,TGTGCCAGCAGTTCCAACTCGGGGATGAACACTGAAGCTTTCTTT
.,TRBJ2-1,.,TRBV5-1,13,CASSLEARDEQFF,TGCGCCAGCAGCCTAGAAGCCCGAGATGAGCAGTTCTTC
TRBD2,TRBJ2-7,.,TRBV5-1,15,CASSSSGRPSYEQYF,TGCGCCAGTTCTTCTAGCGGGAGGCCTTCCTACGAGCAGTACTTC
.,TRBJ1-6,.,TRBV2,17,CASSETVPRSYNSPLHF,TGTGCCAGCAGTGAGACAGTCCCCCGCTCCTATAATTCACCCCTCCACTTT
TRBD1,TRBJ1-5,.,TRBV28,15,CASDRDGGGNQPQHF,TGTGCCAGCGACAGGGACGGAGGGGGCAATCAGCCCCAGCATTTT
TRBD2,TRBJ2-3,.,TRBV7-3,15,CASSLSGGRDDTQYF,TGTGCCAGCAGCTTGTCGGGGGGGCGCGACGATACGCAGTATTTT
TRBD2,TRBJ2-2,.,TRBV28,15,CASSRGGGGAGELFF,TGTGCCAGCAGCCGCGGGGGGGGCGGAGCCGGGGAGCTGTTTTTT
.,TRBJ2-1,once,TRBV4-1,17,CASSQTIAGSSYNEQFF,TGCGCCAGCAGCCAGACAATAGCTGGGAGCTCCTACAATGAGCAGTTCTTC
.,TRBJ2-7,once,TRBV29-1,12,CSVVYSSYEQYF,TGCAGCGTTGTGTACAGCTCCTACGAGCAGTACTTC
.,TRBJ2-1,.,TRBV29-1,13,CSVARQGGNEQFF,TGCAGCGTTGCACGACAGGGAGGAAATGAGCAGTTCTTC
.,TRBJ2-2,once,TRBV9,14,CASSSDSYTGELFF,TGTGCCAGCAGCTCGGACAGTTACACCGGGGAGCTGTTTTTT
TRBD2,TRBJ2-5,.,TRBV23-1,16,CASSQNSGGCQETQYF,TGCGCCAGCAGTCAGAATAGCGGGGGATGCCAAGAGACCCAGTACTTC